Listed below are T cell receptor beta chains from one sample, sequenced in a study of cytomegalovirus exposure and HLA in healthy donors. Sequencing was performed with immunoSEQ multiplex PCR; in TCRdb, only in-frame clones are kept and a portion is missing. The data contain 150,000 or so clones, around 68% of them singletons. Sample: PBMCs. The receptors shown here come from a man aged 30-40 years in good health and CMV-seronegative. Each CDR3 is given with its conserved first and last residue. D genes are given only for firm matches. Size tells how often a clone was seen (once, few, many) or the class of an expanded clone, and some rows leave it out.

>NA|TRBD2|TRBV28|TRBJ2-2
TGTGCCAGCAGGGGCGGGGGTTATGGAAACACCGGGGAGCTGTTTTTT
CASRGGGYGNTGELFF
>NA|NA|TRBV27|TRBJ2-2
TGTGCCAGCAGTCCATCCACAGGGACGAACACCGGGGAGCTGTTTTTT
CASSPSTGTNTGELFF
>NA|NA|TRBV7-9|TRBJ2-7
TGTGCCAGCAGCTTAACATTATACGAGCAGTACTTC
CASSLTLYEQYF
>NA|NA|TRBV5-6|TRBJ1-1
TGTGCCAGCAGCCTAGGGACTGTGAACACTGAAGCTTTCTTT
CASSLGTVNTEAFF
>NA|NA|TRBV5-1|TRBJ2-7
TGCGCCAGCAGCTTGGGCGGGGCCAAATACGAGCAGTACTTC
CASSLGGAKYEQYF
>NA|NA|TRBV27|TRBJ2-5
TGTGCCAGCAGATCGGGGGAAGAGACCCAGTACTTC
CASRSGEETQYF
>NA|NA|TRBV30|TRBJ1-1
TGTGCCTGGAGTGGGACGGGAAACACTGAAGCTTTCTTT
CAWSGTGNTEAFF
>NA|NA|TRBV7-9|TRBJ2-3
TGTGCCAGCAGCTATCAGAGGGCGGCAGATACGCAGTATTTT
CASSYQRAADTQYF
>once|NA|TRBV29-1|TRBJ1-2
TGCAGCGTTGAGAGCGTACAGGGCAATGGCTACACCTTC
CSVESVQGNGYTF
>NA|TRBD1|TRBV29-1|TRBJ2-7
TGCAGCGTTTACAGGGGGCCCTACGAGCAGTACTTC
CSVYRGPYEQYF
>NA|TRBD1|TRBV4-2|TRBJ2-2
TGTGCCAGCAGAAGAACAGGGGACACCGGGGAGCTGTTTTTT
CASRRTGDTGELFF
>NA|NA|TRBV27|TRBJ2-7
TGTGCCAGCAGTTTATGGCCAGCCTACGAGCAGTACTTC
CASSLWPAYEQYF
>NA|NA|TRBV4-1|TRBJ1-2
TGCGCCAGCAGCCAAGATGAAGGCTTCGGAGCTGGCTACACCTTC
CASSQDEGFGAGYTF
>NA|NA|TRBV13|TRBJ1-2
TGTGCCAGCAGCGACCTACGGGGATCTAACTATGGCTACACCTTC
CASSDLRGSNYGYTF
>NA|NA|TRBV2|TRBJ2-2
TGTGCCAGCAGTGTTAGGCAGGGGAACGGGGAGCTGTTTTTT
CASSVRQGNGELFF
>NA|TRBD1|TRBV11-2|TRBJ2-1
TGTGCCAGCAGCCCCCGCGGACAGGGAAACAATGAGCAGTTCTTC
CASSPRGQGNNEQFF
>NA|TRBD2|TRBV9|TRBJ2-2
TGTGCCAGCAGCGCTAGCGGGGGTTTGACCGGGGAGCTGTTTTTT
CASSASGGLTGELFF
>NA|NA|TRBV2|TRBJ1-1
TGTGCCAGCAGTATAGGGGAGGGCACTGAAGCTTTCTTT
CASSIGEGTEAFF
>NA|NA|TRBV5-1|TRBJ2-3
TGCGCCAGCAGCACGAACAGGGAGCCTGATACGCAGTATTTT
CASSTNREPDTQYF
>once|NA|TRBV4-3|TRBJ2-2
TGCGCCAGCAGCCAAGATGAGGGAAGCACCGGGGAGCTGTTTTTT
CASSQDEGSTGELFF
>NA|TRBD1|TRBV7-8|TRBJ2-7
TGTGCCAGCAGCTCACTATCCCGGGACAGCTCCTACGAGCAGTACTTC
CASSSLSRDSSYEQYF
>NA|TRBD1|TRBV19|TRBJ2-7
TGTGCCAGTAGTATAGGGACAGGGGAACTCTACGAGCAGTACTTC
CASSIGTGELYEQYF
>NA|TRBD1|TRBV7-9|TRBJ2-5
TGTGCCAGCAGCTCGGGACAGGCCCAAGAGACCCAGTACTTC
CASSSGQAQETQYF
>NA|TRBD2|TRBV7-9|TRBJ2-7
TGTGCCAGTTCTAGCGGGGCCTACGAGCAGTACTTC
CASSSGAYEQYF
>few|TRBD1|TRBV6-1|TRBJ2-1
TGTGCCAGCAGTGAAACAACAGGGGTGGCTGAGCAGTTCTTC
CASSETTGVAEQFF
>NA|NA|TRBV15|TRBJ2-1
TGTGCCACCAGCAGAGTGGGGGCAGACTCCTACAATGAGCAGTTCTTC
CATSRVGADSYNEQFF
>NA|TRBD1|TRBV2|TRBJ1-4
TGTGCCAGCAGGGACAGGGCTGAAAAACTGTTTTTT
CASRDRAEKLFF
>NA|NA|TRBV20-1|TRBJ2-3
TGCAGTGCTAGGAGACAAGATACGCAGTATTTT
CSARRQDTQYF
>few|NA|TRBV2|TRBJ1-1
TGTGCCAGCAGGGGGGGGGTGACAGCTTTCTTT
CASRGGVTAFF
>NA|TRBD2|TRBV5-6|TRBJ2-3
TGTGCCAGCAGCTCCGGGACTAGTTTTCATACGCAGTATTTT
CASSSGTSFHTQYF
>NA|NA|TRBV7-2|TRBJ2-2
TGTGCCAGCAGCTTATTAGTCCGGGCGGGCGGGGAGCTGTTTTTT
CASSLLVRAGGELFF
>NA|NA|TRBV4-3|TRBJ2-7
TGCGCCAGCAGCCAAGGATTGGCCTTCTACGAGCAGTACTTC
CASSQGLAFYEQYF
>once|TRBD1|TRBV7-9|TRBJ2-5
TGTGCCAGCAGCCCAAAGTCCGGACAGGGGGAGACCCAGTACTTC
CASSPKSGQGETQYF
>NA|TRBD2|TRBV10-3|TRBJ2-1
TGTGCCATCAGTGATCTAGCGGGTAAATTATACAATGAGCAGTTCTTC
CAISDLAGKLYNEQFF
>NA|NA|TRBV28|TRBJ2-7
TGTGCCAGCAGTGTCGGGGTCGGGTGCGAGCAGTACTTC
CASSVGVGCEQYF
>NA|NA|TRBV5-1|TRBJ2-1
TGCGCCAGCAGCCCCCAGGTCGCCAGTACGAATGAGCAGTTCTTC
CASSPQVASTNEQFF
>NA|TRBD1|TRBV6-1|TRBJ1-2
TGTGCCAGCAGTACTCACAGGGGTAGCGACTATGGCTACACCTTC
CASSTHRGSDYGYTF
>NA|NA|TRBV27|TRBJ2-1
TGTGCCAGCAGTTCCCCTCTACCTAGCAGCTTTGACAATGAGCAGTTCTTC
CASSSPLPSSFDNEQFF
>NA|TRBD1|TRBV2|TRBJ2-5
TGTGCCAGCAACAACAGGGGCCAAGAGACCCAGTACTTC
CASNNRGQETQYF
>once|TRBD1|TRBV28|TRBJ2-7
TGTGCCAGCAGTTTTCAGGTGACAGGGGTAACCTACGAGCAGTACTTC
CASSFQVTGVTYEQYF
>NA|NA|TRBV7-6|TRBJ1-3
TGTGCCAGCAGCTTAGCACAGGGCCTCTCTGGAAACACCATATATTTT
CASSLAQGLSGNTIYF
>NA|TRBD1|TRBV19|TRBJ1-5
TGTGCCAGTAGGGACAGGGGGGATTATAGCAATCAGCCCCAGCATTTT
CASRDRGDYSNQPQHF
>NA|TRBD1|TRBV7-9|TRBJ1-1
TGTGCCAGCAGCTCGCAGGGGGCTGGAAGGGCTTTCTTT
CASSSQGAGRAFF
>NA|TRBD1|TRBV7-9|TRBJ1-1
TGTGCCAGCAGCGAACTACAGGGGTATCCTGAAGCTTTCTTT
CASSELQGYPEAFF
>NA|TRBD1|TRBV7-2|TRBJ1-6
TGTGCCAGCAGCCCCTACGTAGACAGGGGGCATCATTCACCCCTCCACTTT
CASSPYVDRGHHSPLHF